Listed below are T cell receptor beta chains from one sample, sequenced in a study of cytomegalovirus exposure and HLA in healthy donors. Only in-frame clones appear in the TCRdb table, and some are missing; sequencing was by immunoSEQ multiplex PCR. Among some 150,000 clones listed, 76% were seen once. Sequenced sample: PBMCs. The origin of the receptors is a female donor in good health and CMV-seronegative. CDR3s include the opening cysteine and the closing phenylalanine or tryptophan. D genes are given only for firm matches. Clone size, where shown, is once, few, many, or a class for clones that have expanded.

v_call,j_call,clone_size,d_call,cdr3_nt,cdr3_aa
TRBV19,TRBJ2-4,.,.,TGTGCCAGTAGTTGGGAGGGGGGCCACCTGAACATTCAGTACTTC,CASSWEGGHLNIQYF
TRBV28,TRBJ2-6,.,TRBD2,TGTGCCAGCAGTTTATGGGGGACTAGCGGGAGGGCCTCTGGGGCCAACGTCCTGACTTTC,CASSLWGTSGRASGANVLTF
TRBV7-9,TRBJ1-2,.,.,TGTGCCAGCAGCTTAGCAGAGGCTAACTATGGCTACACCTTC,CASSLAEANYGYTF
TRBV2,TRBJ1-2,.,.,TGTGCCAGCAGGACAGGCCGACCTAACTATGGCTACACCTTC,CASRTGRPNYGYTF
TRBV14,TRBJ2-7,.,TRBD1,TGTGCCAGCAGCCGCGAGACAGGGCGCGAGCAGTACTTC,CASSRETGREQYF
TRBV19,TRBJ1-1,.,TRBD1,TGTGCCAGTAGGCAGGGGGCTGATGTGGCGAACACTGAAGCTTTCTTT,CASRQGADVANTEAFF
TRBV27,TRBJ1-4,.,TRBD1,TGTGCCAGCAGAAGGGGACAGGGAATAGCTAATGAAAAACTGTTTTTT,CASRRGQGIANEKLFF
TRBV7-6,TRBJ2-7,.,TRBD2,TGTGCCAGCAGCTCAGTCCTCAGCGGGGGATCCTACGAGCAGTACTTC,CASSSVLSGGSYEQYF
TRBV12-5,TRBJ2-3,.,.,TGTGCTAGTGGCCGAAGAATGGGCGGGACGACTATTTTCACAGATACGCAGTATTTT,CASGRRMGGTTIFTDTQYF
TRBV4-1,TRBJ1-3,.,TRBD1,TGCGCCAGCAGCCGCGAGGGACAGCGCTCTGGAAACACCATATATTTT,CASSREGQRSGNTIYF
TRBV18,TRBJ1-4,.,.,TGTGCCAGCTCCCCTGGAGGGGGGGGTGAAAAACTGTTTTTT,CASSPGGGGEKLFF
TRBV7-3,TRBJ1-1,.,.,TGTGCCAGCAGCTGGACAGTGAACACTGAAGCTTTCTTT,CASSWTVNTEAFF
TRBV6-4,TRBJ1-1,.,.,TGTGCCAGCAGTGAACGACCGGGACAAGAAGCTTTCTTT,CASSERPGQEAFF
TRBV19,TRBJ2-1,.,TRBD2,TGTGCCAGTAGTTCTCGCAACCTAGCGGGAGGAGAGCAGTTCTTC,CASSSRNLAGGEQFF
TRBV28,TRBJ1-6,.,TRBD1,TGTGCCAGCAGTACCGGGGGACAGGGGACCCAAACCCTCCACTTT,CASSTGGQGTQTLHF
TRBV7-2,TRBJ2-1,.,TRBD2,TGTGCCAGCAGCAGATTAGCGGGGGGGTACGATGAGCAGTTCTTC,CASSRLAGGYDEQFF
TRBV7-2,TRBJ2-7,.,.,TGTGCCAGCAGCCGCGAGAGGGTCTCCTACGAGCAGTACTTC,CASSRERVSYEQYF
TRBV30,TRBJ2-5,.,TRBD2,TGTGCCTGGAGTGGAGGGGCTAGCGGGAGGCCGAACCAAGAGACCCAGTACTTC,CAWSGGASGRPNQETQYF
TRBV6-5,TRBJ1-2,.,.,TGTGCCAGCAGTTACTCGGGCAGGGCCGCCTATGGCTACACCTTC,CASSYSGRAAYGYTF
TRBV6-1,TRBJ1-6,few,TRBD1,TGTGCCAGCAGCGAGGACAGGGTTGTTTCACCCCTCCACTTT,CASSEDRVVSPLHF
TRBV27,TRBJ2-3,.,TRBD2,TGTGCCAGCAGTTTATCGACTAGCGGGGGCGCAGATACGCAGTATTTT,CASSLSTSGGADTQYF
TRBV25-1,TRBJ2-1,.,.,TGTGCCTCAAGCAACGGGAGAGGTTTCACCTACAATGAGCAGTTCTTC,CASSNGRGFTYNEQFF
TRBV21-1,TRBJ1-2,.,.,TGTGCCAGCAGCAAATCCGCCAGGGAAGGCTATGGCTACACCTTC,CASSKSAREGYGYTF
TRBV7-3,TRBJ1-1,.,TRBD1,TGTGCCAGCAGCTTGACAGGGGCGACCTCGACTGAAGCTTTCTTT,CASSLTGATSTEAFF
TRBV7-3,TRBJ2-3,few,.,TGTGCCAGCAGGGAGGGCCCAAACACAGATACGCAGTATTTT,CASREGPNTDTQYF
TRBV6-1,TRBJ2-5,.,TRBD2,TGTGCCAGCACCATTGGGGGGGAGGACGAGACCCAGTACTTC,CASTIGGEDETQYF
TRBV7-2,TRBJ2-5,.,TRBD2,TGTGCCAGCAGCCTAGGACTAGCGAGTCGGGGAGAGACCCAGTACTTC,CASSLGLASRGETQYF
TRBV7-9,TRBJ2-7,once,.,TGTGCCAGCAGCTTATCATCGACAGGCGCTTCCTACGAGCAGTACTTC,CASSLSSTGASYEQYF
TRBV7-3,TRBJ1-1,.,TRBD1,TGTGCCAGCAGCTACCAGGGGGTGGGGACTGAAGCTTTCTTT,CASSYQGVGTEAFF
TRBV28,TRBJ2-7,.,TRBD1,TGTGCCAGCAGTGCCCCGGGACAGGGTCGCCACGAGCAGTACTTC,CASSAPGQGRHEQYF
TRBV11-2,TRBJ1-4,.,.,TGTGCCAGCAGCTTTGGGGGAGGGACGGCTAATGAAAAACTGTTTTTT,CASSFGGGTANEKLFF
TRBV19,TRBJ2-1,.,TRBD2,TGTGCCAGTAGTACGACGGGACTATCCCACAATGAGCAGTTCTTC,CASSTTGLSHNEQFF
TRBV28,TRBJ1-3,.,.,TGTGCCAGCAGCCCCGGGGAACTTTCAGGAAACACCATATATTTT,CASSPGELSGNTIYF
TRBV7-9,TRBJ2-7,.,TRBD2,TGTGCCAGCAGCTTAGAGGGACTAGCGGATTACGAGCAGTACTTC,CASSLEGLADYEQYF
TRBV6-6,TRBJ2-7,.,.,TGTGCCAGCAGTCGAACAGGGCTTTCCCCTTACGAGCAGTACTTC,CASSRTGLSPYEQYF
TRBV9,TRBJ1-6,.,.,TGTGCCAGCACCCTCGGGGGGAATTCACCCCTCCACTTT,CASTLGGNSPLHF
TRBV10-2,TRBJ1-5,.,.,TGCGCCAGCAGTGAGAGAACAGGGAGGGTAGATCAGCCCCAGCATTTT,CASSERTGRVDQPQHF
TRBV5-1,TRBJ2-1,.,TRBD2,TGCGCCAGCAGCCCGGGACTAGCGGGAGGGCCGGATGAGCAGTTCTTC,CASSPGLAGGPDEQFF
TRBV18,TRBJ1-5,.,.,TGTGCCAGCTCACCAGAGGGAGGAAGTAATCAGCCCCAGCATTTT,CASSPEGGSNQPQHF
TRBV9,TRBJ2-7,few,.,TGTGCCAGCAGCGTAGAAGAGAACAGCCGCTACGAGCAGTACTTC,CASSVEENSRYEQYF
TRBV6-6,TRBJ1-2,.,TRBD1,TGTGCCAGCAGAGGTTGGGACAGCCTTTGGAAGGGCTACACCTTC,CASRGWDSLWKGYTF
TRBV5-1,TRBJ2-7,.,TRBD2,TGCGCCAGCAGAGACCAGCGGGGGAGGTCCTACGAGCAGTACTTC,CASRDQRGRSYEQYF
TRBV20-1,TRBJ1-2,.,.,TGCAGTGCTATACTGACGGGTGGCTACACCTTC,CSAILTGGYTF
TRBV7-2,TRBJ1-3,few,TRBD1,TGTGCCAGCAGCTTGACAGGGGAATCTGGAAACACCATATATTTT,CASSLTGESGNTIYF
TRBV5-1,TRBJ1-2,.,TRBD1,TGCGCCAGCAGCTCGGGACAGGGGGGACTCAGCTATGGCTACACCTTC,CASSSGQGGLSYGYTF
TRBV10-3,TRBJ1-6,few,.,TGTGCCATCAGTGAGAAGGGGCTCGGTAATTCACCCCTCCACTTT,CAISEKGLGNSPLHF